The 31 T cell receptor beta chains below all came from one sample that was sequenced in a study of OX40 agonist ivuxolimab in advanced cancers. Produced via immunoSEQ multiplex PCR; TCRdb's table is partial and in-frame only. The repertoire holds roughly 46,000 clones, with around nine tenths as singletons. The source was CD4+ or CD8+ T cells sorted from blood, collected in a trial of the OX40 agonist ivuxolimab. The origin of the receptors is an adult with an advanced solid tumor such as melanoma, head and neck, liver or kidney cancer.

This chain joins TRBV7-9 and TRBJ1-4; D may be TRBD1 (5 bases). Trimming took off 7 bases at V and 7 bases at J, with 25 bases between the two ends. The CDR3 runs 17 residues. CDR1 is SEHNR and CDR2 is FQNEAQ in the germline V gene (reference sequence). For the CDR3, the DNA is TGTGCCAGCAATGACCCCAAGGGGACTGATATGGGTGAAAAACTGTTTTTT. Amino acids: CASNDPKGTDMGEKLFF. Drawing the rest from reference TRBV7-9 and TRBJ1-4, the complete variable domain is DTGVSQNPRHKITKRGQNVTFRCDPISEHNRLYWYRQTLGQGPEFLTYFQNEAQLEKSRLLSDRFSAERPKGSFSTLEIQRTEQGDSAMYLCASNDPKGTDMGEKLFFGSGTQLSVL.

This chain uses TRBV2 with TRBJ2-1, with 8 bases that match TRBD2. This CDR3 contains 15 residues. Trimming took 0 bases from V and 4 from J; bases not matched to a gene: 2. Germline CDR1 and CDR2: SNHLY and FYNNEI. CDR3 amino acids: CASSEASGIYNEQFF. The CDR3 DNA follows: TGTGCCAGCAGTGAAGCTAGCGGGATTTACAATGAGCAGTTCTTC.

The chain couples TRBV7-2 to TRBJ1-2; D remains unclear. Between the trimmed V and J ends, which lost 7 bases and 1 base, there was a span of 13 bases. The CDR3 consists of 14 residues. The germline gives CDR1 SGHTA, CDR2 FQGNSA. This CDR3 is CASTSYGVNYGYTF. The DNA for the CDR3 is TGTGCCAGCACCTCCTATGGAGTTAACTATGGCTACACCTTC.

A few counts support this clone. The chain joins TRBV6-4 to TRBJ2-3; 11 bases are shared with TRBD2. V lost 5 bases, J lost 0 bases, and 7 bases stayed unmatched. CDR1 and CDR2 from the germline V gene are MRHNA and SNTAGT. CDR3 size: 17 residues. The chain's CDR3 is CASSIRLAGISTDTQYF. The CDR3 DNA reads as TGTGCCAGCAGTATAAGACTAGCGGGAATTAGCACAGATACGCAGTATTTT.

This clone was detected only once. V usage is TRBV5-6 and J usage is TRBJ2-7; no clear D. The germline gives CDR1 SGHDT, CDR2 YYEEEE. The CDR3 runs to 12 residues. The V and J ends lost 0 bases and 5 bases respectively, with 6 bases between them. The CDR3: CASSLGLHEQYF. The CDR3 DNA follows: TGTGCCAGCAGCTTGGGGCTCCACGAGCAGTACTTC.

This clone was counted once. The CDR3 sequence is CASSPPLESGSFGRNEQFF. DNA for the CDR3: TGTGCCAGCTCACCACCGCTAGAGAGCGGGAGTTTTGGTAGGAATGAGCAGTTCTTC. The chain has TRBV18 and TRBJ2-1, with TRBD2 matching over 8 bases. CDR1 and CDR2 (germline): KGHSH, LQKENI. This CDR3 has 19 residues. V shed 0 bases, J shed 7 bases, and the junction held 17 bases outside the gene matches.

The rearrangement uses TRBV21-1 and TRBJ2-4; TRBD2 is the table's D call, not checked against the DNA. TRBV21-1 is tagged as a pseudogene. CDR3 size: 14 residues. The CDR3 spells CASSKGNSGNIQYF. CDR3 nucleotide sequence: TGTGCCAGCAGCAAAGGTAATAGCGGGAACATTCAGTACTTC.

The chain has TRBV5-6 and TRBJ1-2; unclear D gene. V lost 2 bases to trimming and J lost 10 bases, with 12 bases between them. Germline lookup yields CDR1 SGHDT and CDR2 YYEEEE. This CDR3 region has 12 residues. The CDR3 bases are TGTGCCAGCAGCTTTGGTCCCCCAGACTACACCTTC. Its translation: CASSFGPPDYTF.

The chain is built from TRBV19 and TRBJ2-5; D is unclear. V gave up 3 bases and J gave up 2 bases, with 10 bases separating them. This CDR3 has 14 amino acids. Germline assignment: CDR1 LNHDA and CDR2 SQIVND (reference sequence). This CDR3 is CASSITPFQETQYF. In DNA, the CDR3 is TGTGCCAGTAGTATTACCCCTTTTCAAGAGACCCAGTACTTC. The whole variable domain, remainder taken from reference TRBV19 and TRBJ2-5, is DGGITQSPKYLFRKEGQNVTLSCEQNLNHDAMYWYRQDPGQGLRLIYYSQIVNDFQKGDIAEGYSVSREKKESFPLTVTSAQKNPTAFYLCASSITPFQETQYFGPGTRLLVL.

The chain couples TRBV7-9 to TRBJ1-5; a possible D gene is TRBD1 (6 bases). Trimming removed 1 base at V and 6 bases at J, with 10 bases between. The CDR3 consists of 14 residues. CDR1 is SEHNR and CDR2 is FQNEAQ in the germline V gene (reference sequence). The CDR3 region has the DNA TGTGCCAGCAGCTTAGGGCAGGGGTTTCAGCCCCAGCATTTT. It encodes CASSLGQGFQPQHF.

The rearrangement uses TRBV5-8 and TRBJ1-2, with 7 bases fitting TRBD1. With V trimmed by 0 bases and J by 8 bases, 10 bases remained unmatched. The CDR3 is made up of 15 amino acids. Germline V gene sequence: CDR1 SGHTS, CDR2 YDEGEE. The CDR3 coding sequence is TGTGCCAGCAGCTTGGGACAGGGAAGACAGTACGGCTACACCTTC. Protein product: CASSLGQGRQYGYTF. Together with reference TRBV5-8 and TRBJ1-2, the CDR3 gives the full variable domain: EAGVTQSPTHLIKTRGQQATLRCSPISGHTSVYWYQQALGLGLQFLLWYDEGEERNRGNFPPRFSGRQFPNYSSELNVNALELEDSALYLCASSLGQGRQYGYTFGSGTRLTVV.

The V gene is TRBV29-1, the J gene TRBJ1-1; possibly TRBD1 for D (5 bases). There are 14 residues in the CDR3. Looked up from germline, CDR1 is SQVTM and CDR2 is ANQGSEA. V lost 5 bases and J 4 bases, leaving 17 bases between the germline ends. This CDR3 reads CSVLQGGSSTEAFF. The CDR3 nucleotides are TGCAGCGTTCTCCAGGGTGGGTCGAGCACTGAAGCTTTCTTT.

In this sample, this clone turned up once. The gene calls are TRBV2 and TRBJ2-1; TRBD2 matches 9 bases. The V gene end was trimmed by 3 bases and the J gene end by 2 bases; junction bases not matched to a gene: 14. Germline CDR1 and CDR2: SNHLY and FYNNEI. The CDR3 runs to 19 residues. The CDR3: CASSELFGASGAAYNEQFF. CDR3 sequence (DNA): TGTGCCAGCAGTGAGTTATTCGGTGCTAGCGGGGCAGCCTACAATGAGCAGTTCTTC.

The chain is built from TRBV9 and TRBJ2-5, with TRBD1 matching 8 bases. Germline V gene sequence: CDR1 SGDLS, CDR2 YYNGEE. The junction had 13 bases not matched to a gene; V was cut back by 4 bases and J by 5 bases. This CDR3 is 16 amino acids long. CDR3 amino acids: CASSTGQGGLLETQYF. The CDR3 nucleotides are TGTGCCAGCAGCACCGGACAGGGTGGTTTATTGGAGACCCAGTACTTC. The whole variable domain, remainder taken from reference TRBV9 and TRBJ2-5, is DSGVTQTPKHLITATGQRVTLRCSPRSGDLSVYWYQQSLDQGLQFLIQYYNGEERAKGNILERFSAQQFPDLHSELNLSSLELGDSALYFCASSTGQGGLLETQYFGPGTRLLVL.

In this sample, this clone turned up once. The chain has TRBV2 and TRBJ2-3; tentatively, D is TRBD2 (5 bases). This CDR3 region has 14 residues. Deletions cut 11 bases from V and 0 bases from J, with 15 bases between. In germline, CDR1 is SNHLY, CDR2 FYNNEI. The CDR3 loop is CAASNRDSTDTQYF. The CDR3 bases are TGTGCCGCGAGCAATCGGGATAGCACAGATACGCAGTATTTT.

The V call is TRBV2, the J call TRBJ2-7, with D tentatively TRBD1 or TRBD2 (5 bases each). The V and J ends lost 11 bases and 2 bases respectively, with 13 bases between them. The CDR3 is made up of 12 amino acids. Germline CDR1 reads SNHLY; CDR2 reads FYNNEI. The CDR3 DNA reads as TGTGCCGGTGGGACGGCAACCTACGAGCAGTACTTC. This codes for CAGGTATYEQYF. The complete variable domain, with remaining parts taken from reference TRBV2 and TRBJ2-7, reads EPEVTQTPSHQVTQMGQEVILRCVPISNHLYFYWYRQILGQKVEFLVSFYNNEISEKSEIFDDQFSVERPDGSNFTLKIRSTKLEDSAMYFCAGGTATYEQYFGPGTRLTVT.

The chain recombines TRBV6-6 with TRBJ2-7; no clear D. In germline, CDR1 is MNHNY, CDR2 SVGAGI (reference sequence). The V gene lost 3 bases and the J gene lost 7 bases, with 19 bases spanning the gap. CDR3 length: 15 amino acids. Here the CDR3 DNA reads TGTGCCAGCAGTTATGGCAGTGGGCTTGGTGTAGAGCAGTACTTC. It translates to CASSYGSGLGVEQYF.

The chain joins TRBV5-6 to TRBJ2-5, with 8 positions matching TRBD1. V shed 4 bases, J shed 7 bases, and the junction held 3 bases outside the gene matches. This CDR3 region has 12 residues. Germline V gene lookup returns CDR1 SGHDT and CDR2 YYEEEE. The CDR3 DNA reads TGTGCCAGCAGCCTCGGACAGGGGACCCAGTACTTC. This gives the protein CASSLGQGTQYF.

The J gene is TRBJ2-2, the V gene TRBV19; a possible D gene is TRBD2 (5 bases). V shed 5 bases and J shed 4 bases, with 8 bases lying between them. The germline V gene encodes CDR1 LNHDA and CDR2 SQIVND (reference sequence). The length of the CDR3 is 13 residues. The CDR3 DNA reads as TGTGCCAGTAGTGCTACTAGCACCGGGGAGCTGTTTTTT. Its protein is CASSATSTGELFF. Looking up the rest from reference TRBV19 and TRBJ2-2 gives the full variable domain: DGGITQSPKYLFRKEGQNVTLSCEQNLNHDAMYWYRQDPGQGLRLIYYSQIVNDFQKGDIAEGYSVSREKKESFPLTVTSAQKNPTAFYLCASSATSTGELFFGEGSRLTVL.

The chain couples TRBV4-1 to TRBJ1-5; no clear D. This CDR3 comprises 13 residues. Germline V gives CDR1 MGHRA, CDR2 YSYEKL. Trimming pared 4 bases from V and 6 bases from J, leaving 10 bases between. CDR3 sequence reads: CASSRLAGQPQHF. DNA of the CDR3: TGCGCCAGCAGCCGGTTAGCTGGTCAGCCCCAGCATTTT.

The chain is built from TRBV27 and TRBJ1-1; D is uncertain. CDR1 and CDR2 from the germline V gene are MNHEY and SMNVEV (reference sequence). The CDR3 extends over 13 amino acids. Written as DNA, the CDR3 is TGTACTAGCCCCCCAAAGAGGAACACTGAAGCTTTCTTT. Its translation: CTSPPKRNTEAFF.

The V and J genes are TRBV5-8 and TRBJ2-5, with D maybe TRBD1 (6 bases). V gave up 4 bases and J gave up 4 bases, with 20 bases separating them. This CDR3 has 16 amino acids. The germline V gene has CDR1 SGHTS and CDR2 YDEGEE. The CDR3 bases are TGTGCCAGCAGCCCGCATTTTAGACAGGTAGCAGAGACCCAGTACTTC. Residues: CASSPHFRQVAETQYF.

As regards this clone: One junction end does not reproduce the germline sequence, and a read error may be involved. The chain joins TRBV4-1 to TRBJ1-2; weak D call: TRBD1 (6 bases). The CDR3 contains 14 residues. CDR1 and CDR2 (germline): MGHRA, YSYEKL. The CDR3 region has the DNA TGTGCCAGCAGCCAAGATACAGGGCGGCCCTTCTACACCTTC. It yields the protein CASSQDTGRPFYTF.

This chain connects TRBV27 to TRBJ1-4; maybe TRBD1 (5 bases). Germline V gene sequence: CDR1 MNHEY, CDR2 SMNVEV (reference sequence). This CDR3 region has 13 residues. The germline V and J ends were trimmed by 2 bases and 8 bases, with 9 bases remaining between them. The CDR3 DNA reads as TGTGCCAGCAGTTTAGGGGAGGGGGAAAAACTGTTTTTT. Protein product: CASSLGEGEKLFF. The full variable domain, its missing parts supplied by reference TRBV27 and TRBJ1-4, is EAQVTQNPRYLITVTGKKLTVTCSQNMNHEYMSWYRQDPGLGLRQIYYSMNVEVTDKGDVPEGYKVSRKEKRNFPLILESPSPNQTSLYFCASSLGEGEKLFFGSGTQLSVL.

The rearrangement uses TRBV7-8 and TRBJ2-7, with 9 bases aligning to TRBD1. V lost 0 bases and J lost 3; bases outside the gene matches: 0. The length of the CDR3 is 14 residues. Germline loops: CDR1 SGHVS, CDR2 FQNEAQ. In nucleotides, the CDR3 is TGTGCCAGCAGCTTAGCGGGACAGGGCTACGAGCAGTACTTC. The encoded protein is CASSLAGQGYEQYF. Using reference TRBV7-8 and TRBJ2-7 for the parts outside the CDR3, the full variable domain is GAGVSQSPRYKVAKRGQDVALRCDPISGHVSLFWYQQALGQGPEFLTYFQNEAQLDKSGLPSDRFFAERPEGSVSTLKIQRTQQEDSAVYLCASSLAGQGYEQYFGPGTRLTVT.

The chain has TRBV7-2 and TRBJ2-7; the match to TRBD2 covers 12 bases. CDR1 is SGHTA and CDR2 is FQGNSA in the germline V gene. The junction had 9 bases not matched to a gene; V was cut back by 5 bases and J by 4 bases. The CDR3 has 16 residues. CDR3 in amino acids: CASSLTSGGLRYEQYF. The DNA for the CDR3 is TGTGCCAGCAGCCTGACTAGCGGGGGCTTACGTTACGAGCAGTACTTC.

The V call is TRBV7-3, the J call TRBJ2-1, with 11 bases fitting TRBD2. Germline-derived CDR1 and CDR2 are SGHTA and FQGTGA. CDR3 size: 18 residues. J was trimmed by 0 bases and V by 2 bases; bases with no gene match: 6. The CDR3 spells CASSLLAGGRSSYNEQFF. As DNA, the CDR3 is TGTGCCAGCAGCTTACTAGCGGGAGGCCGGAGCTCCTACAATGAGCAGTTCTTC.

The chain is built from TRBV30 and TRBJ2-7; 8 bases are shared with TRBD2. Trimming cost V 3 bases and J 3 bases; bases outside gene matches: 16. The CDR3 consists of 17 residues. From germline, CDR1 is GTSNPN and CDR2 SVGIG (reference sequence). The CDR3 sequence: CAWRPGLVNGRSYEQYF. CDR3 DNA: TGTGCCTGGAGACCGGGACTAGTCAATGGGCGAAGCTACGAGCAGTACTTC.

This chain links TRBV5-4 with TRBJ1-1, with D unresolved. Germline V lookup: CDR1 SGHNT, CDR2 YYREEE (reference sequence). V lost 4 bases to trimming and J lost 5 bases, with 9 bases between them. This CDR3 is 12 amino acids long. CDR3 protein: CASSELGTEAFF. CDR3 DNA sequence: TGTGCCAGCAGCGAACTGGGGACTGAAGCTTTCTTT.

This clone was recorded only once. The rearrangement uses TRBV7-9 and TRBJ2-5; D is unclear. The germline gives CDR1 SEHNR, CDR2 FQNEAQ (reference sequence). Trimming pared 4 bases from V and 2 bases from J, leaving 11 bases between. The CDR3 loop spans 14 amino acids. This chain's CDR3 is CASSSTTGQETQYF. Here the CDR3 DNA reads TGTGCCAGCAGCTCAACGACCGGACAAGAGACCCAGTACTTC. Full variable domain (remainder filled in from reference TRBV7-9 and TRBJ2-5): DTGVSQNPRHKITKRGQNVTFRCDPISEHNRLYWYRQTLGQGPEFLTYFQNEAQLEKSRLLSDRFSAERPKGSFSTLEIQRTEQGDSAMYLCASSSTTGQETQYFGPGTRLLVL.

This sequence joins TRBV19 and TRBJ1-1, with D uncertain. CDR3 size: 13 residues. V lost 3 bases and J 4 bases, leaving 9 bases between the germline ends. Germline V gene sequence: CDR1 LNHDA, CDR2 SQIVND (reference sequence). The CDR3 DNA follows: TGTGCCAGTAGTATCTTCGGTCTCACTGAAGCTTTCTTT. It specifies CASSIFGLTEAFF.